The source of this T cell receptor beta chain is a study of metastatic and nonmetastatic thyroid tumors. General study findings and limits: For both blood and tumor, malignant thyroid tumors reportedly showed significantly higher TCR beta diversity than benign nodules did.

Germline CDR1 and CDR2: SGHAT and FQDESV (reference sequence). Trimming took 6 bases from V and 8 from J, leaving 19 bases between them. The CDR3 runs 14 residues. Patients had received no treatment of any kind before thyroid surgery. TCRdb re-called the PCR reads via MiXCR. The table records 15,000 to 20,000 clones, around 40% of them present only once. On this clone: Its antigen is not known.

The sequence came from a female donor with papillary thyroid cancer or a benign thyroid nodule (not recorded which). Some clones in this sample may be carry-over from other donors' samples. The rearrangement uses TRBV11-1 and TRBJ1-2, with a tentative D call TRBD1 (5 bases). Sequencing was done on a sample of tumor tissue. The CDR3 reads CASSLPTGAGGYTF. CDR3 DNA sequence: TGTGCCAGCAGTCTTCCAACCGGGGCCGGCGGCTACACCTTC.